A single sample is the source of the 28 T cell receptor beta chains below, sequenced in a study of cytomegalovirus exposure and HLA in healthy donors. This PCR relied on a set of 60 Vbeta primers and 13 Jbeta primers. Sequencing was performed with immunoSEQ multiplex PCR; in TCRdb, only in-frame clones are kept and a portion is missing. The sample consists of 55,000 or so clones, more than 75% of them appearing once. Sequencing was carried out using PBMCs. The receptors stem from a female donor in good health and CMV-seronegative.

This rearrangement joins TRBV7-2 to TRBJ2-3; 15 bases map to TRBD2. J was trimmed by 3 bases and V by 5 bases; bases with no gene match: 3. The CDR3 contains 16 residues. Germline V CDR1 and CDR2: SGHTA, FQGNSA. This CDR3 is CASSAGTSGGTDTQYF. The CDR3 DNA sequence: TGTGCCAGCAGCGCAGGGACTAGCGGGGGGACAGATACGCAGTATTTT.

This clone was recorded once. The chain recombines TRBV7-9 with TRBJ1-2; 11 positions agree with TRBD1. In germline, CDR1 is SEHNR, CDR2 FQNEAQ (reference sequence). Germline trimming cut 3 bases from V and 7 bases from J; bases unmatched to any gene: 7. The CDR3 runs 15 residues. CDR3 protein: CASSLGGQGVGGYTF. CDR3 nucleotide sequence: TGTGCCAGCAGCTTGGGGGGACAGGGGGTCGGTGGCTACACCTTC.

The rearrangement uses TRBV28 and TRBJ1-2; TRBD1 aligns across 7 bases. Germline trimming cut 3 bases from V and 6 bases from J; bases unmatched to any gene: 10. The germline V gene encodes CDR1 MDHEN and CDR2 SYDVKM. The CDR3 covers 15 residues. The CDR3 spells CASSFPTTGTDGYTF. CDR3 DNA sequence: TGTGCCAGCAGTTTTCCGACGACAGGGACGGATGGCTACACCTTC.

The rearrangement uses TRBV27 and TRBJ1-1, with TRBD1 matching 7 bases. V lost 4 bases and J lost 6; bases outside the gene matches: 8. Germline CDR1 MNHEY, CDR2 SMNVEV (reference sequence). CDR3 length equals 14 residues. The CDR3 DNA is TGTGCCAGCAGTTCTTTAGGACAGGTCGCTGAAGCTTTCTTT. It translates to CASSSLGQVAEAFF.

CDR3 protein: CASSLSPSNTEAFF. CDR3 bases: TGTGCCAGCAGCCTATCCCCTTCGAACACTGAAGCTTTCTTT. This chain links TRBV6-5 with TRBJ1-1; no clear D gene. Germline-derived CDR1 and CDR2 are MNHEY and SVGAGI. The CDR3 extends over 14 amino acids. Trimming stripped 6 bases from V and 1 base from J, with 12 bases between.

The CDR3 DNA reads as TGTGCCAGCAAGGCTAGCGGGGCCCATGAGCAGTACTTC. The encoded protein is CASKASGAHEQYF. V usage is TRBV6-1 and J usage is TRBJ2-7; TRBD2 aligns across 9 bases. This CDR3 has 13 residues. CDR1 MNHNS and CDR2 SASEGT come from the germline V gene. Trimming took 7 bases from V and 7 from J; bases not matched to a gene: 8.

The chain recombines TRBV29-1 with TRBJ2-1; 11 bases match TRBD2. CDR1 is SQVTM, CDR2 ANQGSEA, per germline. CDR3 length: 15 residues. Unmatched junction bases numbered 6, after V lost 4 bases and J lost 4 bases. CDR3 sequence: CSVVRVAGGYNEQFF. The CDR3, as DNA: TGCAGCGTTGTCCGGGTAGCGGGGGGGTACAATGAGCAGTTCTTC.

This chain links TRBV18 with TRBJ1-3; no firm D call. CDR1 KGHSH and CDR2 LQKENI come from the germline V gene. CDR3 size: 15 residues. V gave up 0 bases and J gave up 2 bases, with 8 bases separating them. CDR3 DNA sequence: TGTGCCAGCTCACCACCTCAACGGGCTGGAAACACCATATATTTT. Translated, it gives CASSPPQRAGNTIYF.

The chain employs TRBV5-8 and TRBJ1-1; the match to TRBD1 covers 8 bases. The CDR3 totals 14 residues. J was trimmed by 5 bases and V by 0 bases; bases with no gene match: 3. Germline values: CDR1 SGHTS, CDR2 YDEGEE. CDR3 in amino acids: CASSLVRGRTEAFF. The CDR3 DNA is TGTGCCAGCAGCTTGGTCAGGGGGCGGACTGAAGCTTTCTTT.

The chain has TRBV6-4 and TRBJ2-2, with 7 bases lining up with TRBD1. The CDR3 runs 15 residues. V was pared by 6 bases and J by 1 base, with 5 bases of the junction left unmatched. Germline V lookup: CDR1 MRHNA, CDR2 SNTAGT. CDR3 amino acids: CASSRQGGNTGELFF. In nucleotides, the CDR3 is TGTGCCAGCAGCCGACAGGGTGGGAACACCGGGGAGCTGTTTTTT.

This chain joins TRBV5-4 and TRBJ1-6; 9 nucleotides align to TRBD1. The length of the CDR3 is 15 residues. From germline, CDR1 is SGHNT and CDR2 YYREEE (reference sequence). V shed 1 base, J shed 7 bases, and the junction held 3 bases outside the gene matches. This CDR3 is CASSLRDRENSPLHF. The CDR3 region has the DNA TGTGCCAGCAGCTTGAGGGACAGGGAAAATTCACCCCTCCACTTT.

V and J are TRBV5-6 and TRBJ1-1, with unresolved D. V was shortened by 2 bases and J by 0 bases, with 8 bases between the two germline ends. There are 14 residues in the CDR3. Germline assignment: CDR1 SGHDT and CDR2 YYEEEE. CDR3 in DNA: TGTGCCAGCAGCTTAACCGGGTTGAACACTGAAGCTTTCTTT. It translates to CASSLTGLNTEAFF.

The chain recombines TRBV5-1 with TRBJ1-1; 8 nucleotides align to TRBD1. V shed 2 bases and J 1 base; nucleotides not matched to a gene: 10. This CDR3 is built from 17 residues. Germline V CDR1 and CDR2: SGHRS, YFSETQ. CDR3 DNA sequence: TGCGCCAGCAGCTTTCAGGGGGCGCATGGTGGGAACACTGAAGCTTTCTTT. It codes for CASSFQGAHGGNTEAFF.

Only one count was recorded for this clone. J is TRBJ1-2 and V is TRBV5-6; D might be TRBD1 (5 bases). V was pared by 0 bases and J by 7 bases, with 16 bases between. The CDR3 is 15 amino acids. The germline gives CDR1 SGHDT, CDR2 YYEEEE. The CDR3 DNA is TGTGCCAGCAGCTTGGTGGCGTTACAGGATCGTGGCTACACCTTC. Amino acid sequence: CASSLVALQDRGYTF.

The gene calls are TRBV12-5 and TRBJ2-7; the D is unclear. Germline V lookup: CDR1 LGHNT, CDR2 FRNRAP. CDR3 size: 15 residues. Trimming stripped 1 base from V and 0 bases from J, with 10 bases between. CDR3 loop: CASGLGMHSSYEQYF. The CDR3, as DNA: TGTGCTAGTGGTTTGGGTATGCATAGCTCCTACGAGCAGTACTTC.

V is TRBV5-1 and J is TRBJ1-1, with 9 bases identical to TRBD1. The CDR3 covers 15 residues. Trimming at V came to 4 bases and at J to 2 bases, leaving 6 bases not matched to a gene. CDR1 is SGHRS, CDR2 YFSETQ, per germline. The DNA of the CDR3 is TGCGCCAGCAGCCCCGGGGACAGGGACAACACTGAAGCTTTCTTT. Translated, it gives CASSPGDRDNTEAFF.

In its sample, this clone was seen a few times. CDR3 in amino acids: CASSRQENTEAFF. The CDR3 DNA reads TGTGCCAGCAGCAGACAAGAGAACACTGAAGCTTTCTTT. This chain connects TRBV7-2 to TRBJ1-1, with D unresolved. From germline, CDR1 is SGHTA and CDR2 FQGNSA. Trimming stripped 5 bases from V and 1 base from J, with 8 bases between. This CDR3 comprises 13 residues.

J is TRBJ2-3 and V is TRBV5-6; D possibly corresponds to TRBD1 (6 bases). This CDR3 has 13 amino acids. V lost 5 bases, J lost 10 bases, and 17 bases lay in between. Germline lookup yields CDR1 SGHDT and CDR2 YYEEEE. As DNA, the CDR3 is TGTGCCAGCAGTCTGTCTCCGGGACAACCGCAGTATTTT. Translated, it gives CASSLSPGQPQYF.

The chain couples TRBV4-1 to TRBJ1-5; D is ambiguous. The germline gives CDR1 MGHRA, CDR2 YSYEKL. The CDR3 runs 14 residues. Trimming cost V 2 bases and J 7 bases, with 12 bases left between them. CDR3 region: CASSQFFSGQPQHF. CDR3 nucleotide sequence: TGCGCCAGCAGCCAATTCTTCTCGGGACAGCCCCAGCATTTT.

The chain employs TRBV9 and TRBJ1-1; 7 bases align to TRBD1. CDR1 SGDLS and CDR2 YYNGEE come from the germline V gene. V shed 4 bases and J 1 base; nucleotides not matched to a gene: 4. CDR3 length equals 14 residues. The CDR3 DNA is TGTGCCAGCAGCCCTCGACAGGGGAACACTGAAGCTTTCTTT. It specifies CASSPRQGNTEAFF.

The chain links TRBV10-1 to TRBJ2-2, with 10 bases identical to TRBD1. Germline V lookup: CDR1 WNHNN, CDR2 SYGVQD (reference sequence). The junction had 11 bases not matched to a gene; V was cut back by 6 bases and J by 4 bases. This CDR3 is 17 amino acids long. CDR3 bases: TGCGCCAGCAGCGAAAGGGACAGGGGAAGGTCCACCGGGGAGCTGTTTTTT. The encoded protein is CASSERDRGRSTGELFF.

The CDR3 region is CARRQGASSGANVLTF. CDR3 DNA: TGCGCCAGGAGACAGGGGGCTAGCTCTGGGGCCAACGTCCTGACTTTC. The V and J genes are TRBV4-3 and TRBJ2-6; 10 nucleotides match TRBD1. The CDR3 is 16 amino acids. CDR1 and CDR2 from the germline V gene are LGHNA and YSLEER. Trimming at V came to 9 bases and at J to 0 bases, leaving 5 bases not matched to a gene.

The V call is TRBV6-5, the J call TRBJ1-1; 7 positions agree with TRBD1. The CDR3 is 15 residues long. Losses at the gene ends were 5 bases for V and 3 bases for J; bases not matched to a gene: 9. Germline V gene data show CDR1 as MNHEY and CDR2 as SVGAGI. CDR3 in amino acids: CASSALQGVDTEAFF. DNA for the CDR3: TGTGCCAGCAGTGCCCTCCAGGGGGTTGACACTGAAGCTTTCTTT.

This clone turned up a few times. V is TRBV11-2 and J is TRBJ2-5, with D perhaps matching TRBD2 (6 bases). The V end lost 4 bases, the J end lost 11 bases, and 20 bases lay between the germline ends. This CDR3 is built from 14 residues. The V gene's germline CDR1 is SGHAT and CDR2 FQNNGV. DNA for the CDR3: TGTGCCAGCAGCTCCGAAACCCGGGACTCTTCTCAGTACTTC. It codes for CASSSETRDSSQYF.

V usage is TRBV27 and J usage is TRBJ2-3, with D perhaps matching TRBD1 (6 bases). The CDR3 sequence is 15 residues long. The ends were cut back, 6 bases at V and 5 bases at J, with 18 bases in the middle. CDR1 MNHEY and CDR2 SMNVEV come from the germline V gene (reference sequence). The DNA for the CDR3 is TGTGCCAGCAGGCCCTACAGGGTAGCGAGAGATACGCAGTATTTT. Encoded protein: CASRPYRVARDTQYF.

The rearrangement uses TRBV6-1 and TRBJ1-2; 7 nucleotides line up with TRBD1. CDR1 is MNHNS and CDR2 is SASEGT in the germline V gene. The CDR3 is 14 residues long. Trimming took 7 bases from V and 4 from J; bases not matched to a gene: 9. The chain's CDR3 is CASIPQGGLYGYTF. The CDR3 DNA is TGTGCCAGCATCCCTCAAGGGGGCCTCTATGGCTACACCTTC.

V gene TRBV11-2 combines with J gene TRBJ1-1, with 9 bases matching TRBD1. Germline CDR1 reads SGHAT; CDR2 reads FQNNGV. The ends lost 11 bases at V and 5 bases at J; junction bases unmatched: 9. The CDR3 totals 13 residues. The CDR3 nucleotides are TGTGCCTGGGTGGGGACAGGGCGAACTGAAGCTTTCTTT. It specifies CAWVGTGRTEAFF.

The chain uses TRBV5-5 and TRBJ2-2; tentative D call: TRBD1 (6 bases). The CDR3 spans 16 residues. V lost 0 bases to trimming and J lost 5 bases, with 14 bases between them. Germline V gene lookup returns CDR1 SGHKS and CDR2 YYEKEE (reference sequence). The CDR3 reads CASSLAPGAQTGELFF. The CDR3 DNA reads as TGTGCCAGCAGCTTGGCCCCAGGGGCTCAGACCGGGGAGCTGTTTTTT.